This is a list of T cell receptor beta chains from one sample in a study of cytomegalovirus exposure and HLA in healthy donors. Measured with immunoSEQ multiplex PCR; TCRdb has only the in-frame clones, and not every one. The sample contains approximately 150,000 clones, approximately 80% of which appear only once. The sequencing input was PBMCs. These receptor sequences come from a male donor in good health and CMV-seropositive. Each CDR3 is given with its conserved first and last residue. Fields, in order: J gene, V gene, clone size, D gene, CDR3 protein, CDR3 DNA. The D gene is left open where the match is weak. A clone size is listed for some rows: how often the clone was seen (once, few, many), or a class if it is expanded.

j_call: TRBJ2-1
v_call: TRBV15
clone_size: few
d_call: TRBD2
cdr3_aa: CATSREPAGGKRGEQFF
cdr3_nt: TGTGCCACCAGCAGAGAGCCAGCGGGGGGGAAACGTGGTGAGCAGTTCTTC

j_call: TRBJ1-1
v_call: TRBV7-2
clone_size: -
d_call: TRBD1
cdr3_aa: CASSPEQGNPEAFF
cdr3_nt: TGTGCCAGCAGCCCCGAACAGGGGAACCCTGAAGCTTTCTTT

j_call: TRBJ2-7
v_call: TRBV7-6
clone_size: once
d_call: TRBD2
cdr3_aa: CASSSLAGRQEQYF
cdr3_nt: TGTGCCAGCAGCTCTTTAGCGGGGAGGCAAGAGCAGTACTTC

j_call: TRBJ2-2
v_call: TRBV25-1
clone_size: -
d_call: -
cdr3_aa: CASSEGVQGYTGELFF
cdr3_nt: TGTGCCAGCAGTGAGGGGGTACAGGGATACACCGGGGAGCTGTTTTTT

j_call: TRBJ2-3
v_call: TRBV19
clone_size: -
d_call: -
cdr3_aa: CASMGDTQYF
cdr3_nt: TGTGCCAGTATGGGCGATACGCAGTATTTT

j_call: TRBJ1-6
v_call: TRBV27
clone_size: -
d_call: -
cdr3_aa: CASSLSRKPPLHF
cdr3_nt: TGTGCCAGCAGTTTATCGCGGAAACCACCCCTCCACTTT

j_call: TRBJ1-6
v_call: TRBV2
clone_size: -
d_call: -
cdr3_aa: CASSRGTVSYNSPLHF
cdr3_nt: TGTGCCAGCTCTCGGGGAACGGTATCCTATAATTCACCCCTCCACTTT

j_call: TRBJ2-4
v_call: TRBV5-1
clone_size: -
d_call: -
cdr3_aa: CASSLEPTRNYF
cdr3_nt: TGCGCCAGCAGCTTGGAGCCGACTAGAAATTACTTC

j_call: TRBJ2-2
v_call: TRBV7-3
clone_size: -
d_call: -
cdr3_aa: CASRGAGELFF
cdr3_nt: TGTGCCAGCAGAGGGGCCGGGGAGCTGTTTTTT

j_call: TRBJ2-6
v_call: TRBV6-5
clone_size: -
d_call: -
cdr3_aa: CASSQGLSGANVLTF
cdr3_nt: TGTGCCAGCAGCCAGGGCCTCTCTGGGGCCAACGTCCTGACTTTC

j_call: TRBJ1-2
v_call: TRBV7-9
clone_size: -
d_call: -
cdr3_aa: CASSQDGTQGWSSGYTF
cdr3_nt: TGTGCCAGCAGCCAAGACGGTACTCAAGGTTGGAGTTCCGGCTACACCTTC

j_call: TRBJ2-1
v_call: TRBV10-2
clone_size: -
d_call: -
cdr3_aa: CASSLYREFNNEQFF
cdr3_nt: TGCGCCAGCAGCCTATACAGGGAGTTTAATAATGAGCAGTTCTTC

j_call: TRBJ2-2
v_call: TRBV30
clone_size: -
d_call: TRBD1
cdr3_aa: CAWHRGTNTGELFF
cdr3_nt: TGTGCCTGGCACAGGGGAACGAACACCGGGGAGCTGTTTTTT

j_call: TRBJ1-1
v_call: TRBV18
clone_size: -
d_call: -
cdr3_aa: CASSPGAEIRNTEAFF
cdr3_nt: TGTGCCAGCTCACCAGGGGCAGAAATTAGGAACACTGAAGCTTTCTTT

j_call: TRBJ2-1
v_call: TRBV6-1
clone_size: -
d_call: TRBD2
cdr3_aa: CASIRGGAYNEQFF
cdr3_nt: TGTGCCAGCATACGCGGGGGAGCCTACAATGAGCAGTTCTTC

j_call: TRBJ2-6
v_call: TRBV4-1
clone_size: once
d_call: -
cdr3_aa: CASSQLWGEGANVLTF
cdr3_nt: TGCGCCAGCAGCCAATTGTGGGGGGAAGGGGCCAACGTCCTGACTTTC

j_call: TRBJ2-1
v_call: TRBV19
clone_size: -
d_call: -
cdr3_aa: CASSIDRVNEQFF
cdr3_nt: TGTGCCAGTAGTATAGACAGGGTCAATGAGCAGTTCTTC

j_call: TRBJ1-2
v_call: TRBV7-3
clone_size: -
d_call: TRBD1
cdr3_aa: CASSLATGEGYTF
cdr3_nt: TGTGCCAGCAGCTTAGCTACAGGGGAAGGCTACACCTTC

j_call: TRBJ1-2
v_call: TRBV7-2
clone_size: -
d_call: TRBD1
cdr3_aa: CASRSPGTGNEGYTF
cdr3_nt: TGTGCCAGCAGGAGCCCAGGGACAGGGAATGAGGGCTACACCTTC

j_call: TRBJ2-3
v_call: TRBV2
clone_size: once
d_call: TRBD2
cdr3_aa: CASLFRSLLAGVRDTDTQYF
cdr3_nt: TGTGCCAGCCTTTTCCGATCCCTACTAGCGGGGGTACGAGACACAGATACGCAGTATTTT

j_call: TRBJ1-5
v_call: TRBV7-8
clone_size: few
d_call: TRBD1
cdr3_aa: CASSPDVGTVNQPQHF
cdr3_nt: TGTGCCAGCAGCCCCGACGTAGGGACAGTCAATCAGCCCCAGCATTTT

j_call: TRBJ1-1
v_call: TRBV19
clone_size: -
d_call: TRBD1
cdr3_aa: CASSIGGQENTEAFF
cdr3_nt: TGTGCCAGTAGTATTGGGGGACAGGAGAACACTGAAGCTTTCTTT

j_call: TRBJ1-3
v_call: TRBV18
clone_size: -
d_call: TRBD1
cdr3_aa: CASSGDRVVGNTIYF
cdr3_nt: TGTGCCAGCTCAGGCGACAGGGTTGTTGGAAACACCATATATTTT

j_call: TRBJ2-3
v_call: TRBV29-1
clone_size: -
d_call: -
cdr3_aa: CSVLASGDTQYF
cdr3_nt: TGCAGCGTGTTAGCCTCGGGGGATACGCAGTATTTT

j_call: TRBJ2-7
v_call: TRBV5-4
clone_size: -
d_call: TRBD1
cdr3_aa: CASSPSGQGYEQYF
cdr3_nt: TGTGCCAGCAGCCCCTCAGGACAGGGCTACGAGCAGTACTTC

j_call: TRBJ2-3
v_call: TRBV7-8
clone_size: once
d_call: TRBD2
cdr3_aa: CASSPLAGRTDTQYF
cdr3_nt: TGTGCCAGCAGCCCGCTAGCGGGGCGCACAGATACGCAGTATTTT

j_call: TRBJ1-3
v_call: TRBV10-3
clone_size: -
d_call: -
cdr3_aa: CAIRREAPGNTIYF
cdr3_nt: TGTGCCATCAGGAGGGAGGCGCCTGGAAACACCATATATTTT

j_call: TRBJ2-3
v_call: TRBV18
clone_size: -
d_call: TRBD2
cdr3_aa: CASSASGGLSTDTQYF
cdr3_nt: TGTGCCAGCTCAGCCTCGGGGGGGCTTAGCACAGATACGCAGTATTTT

j_call: TRBJ1-1
v_call: TRBV6-5
clone_size: few
d_call: -
cdr3_aa: CASSYSRGRTEAFF
cdr3_nt: TGTGCCAGCAGTTACTCGCGGGGGAGGACTGAAGCTTTCTTT

j_call: TRBJ1-2
v_call: TRBV30
clone_size: -
d_call: TRBD1
cdr3_aa: CAWTTGWVSGYTF
cdr3_nt: TGTGCCTGGACGACAGGGTGGGTTAGTGGCTACACCTTC

j_call: TRBJ1-5
v_call: TRBV29-1
clone_size: -
d_call: -
cdr3_aa: CSVGGLGNQPQHF
cdr3_nt: TGCAGCGTTGGGGGGCTGGGAAATCAGCCCCAGCATTTT

j_call: TRBJ1-1
v_call: TRBV13
clone_size: -
d_call: -
cdr3_aa: CASSLSGKAFF
cdr3_nt: TGTGCCAGCAGCTTAAGCGGGAAGGCTTTCTTT

j_call: TRBJ2-3
v_call: TRBV11-3
clone_size: -
d_call: TRBD1
cdr3_aa: CATDPGQGSAGGTDTQYF
cdr3_nt: TGTGCCACCGACCCGGGACAGGGGTCTGCCGGCGGCACAGATACGCAGTATTTT

j_call: TRBJ2-1
v_call: TRBV30
clone_size: -
d_call: -
cdr3_aa: CAWSSYRDSYNEQFF
cdr3_nt: TGTGCCTGGAGTTCCTACCGGGACTCGTACAATGAGCAGTTCTTC

j_call: TRBJ2-7
v_call: TRBV7-6
clone_size: once
d_call: -
cdr3_aa: CASSPRVFDEQYF
cdr3_nt: TGTGCCAGCAGCCCCAGGGTATTCGACGAGCAGTACTTC

j_call: TRBJ1-4
v_call: TRBV30
clone_size: -
d_call: TRBD1
cdr3_aa: CAWSGWTGREKLFF
cdr3_nt: TGTGCCTGGAGCGGGTGGACAGGGCGGGAAAAACTGTTTTTT

j_call: TRBJ2-1
v_call: TRBV6-4
clone_size: -
d_call: TRBD1
cdr3_aa: CASRRDRVGNEQFF
cdr3_nt: TGTGCCAGCAGAAGGGACAGGGTTGGCAATGAGCAGTTCTTC

j_call: TRBJ1-5
v_call: TRBV7-8
clone_size: -
d_call: -
cdr3_aa: CASSLGQGINSNQPQHF
cdr3_nt: TGTGCCAGCAGCTTAGGGCAGGGAATTAATAGCAATCAGCCCCAGCATTTT

j_call: TRBJ1-3
v_call: TRBV19
clone_size: -
d_call: -
cdr3_aa: CASSPGHLRGNTIYF
cdr3_nt: TGTGCCAGTAGTCCGGGACACCTCAGGGGAAACACCATATATTTT

j_call: TRBJ2-7
v_call: TRBV5-6
clone_size: -
d_call: TRBD1
cdr3_aa: CASSFQGAYEQYF
cdr3_nt: TGTGCCAGCAGCTTCCAGGGGGCATACGAGCAGTACTTC

j_call: TRBJ1-1
v_call: TRBV7-6
clone_size: -
d_call: TRBD1
cdr3_aa: CASSLTGVRTEAFF
cdr3_nt: TGTGCCAGCAGTTTGACAGGGGTCCGCACTGAAGCTTTCTTT